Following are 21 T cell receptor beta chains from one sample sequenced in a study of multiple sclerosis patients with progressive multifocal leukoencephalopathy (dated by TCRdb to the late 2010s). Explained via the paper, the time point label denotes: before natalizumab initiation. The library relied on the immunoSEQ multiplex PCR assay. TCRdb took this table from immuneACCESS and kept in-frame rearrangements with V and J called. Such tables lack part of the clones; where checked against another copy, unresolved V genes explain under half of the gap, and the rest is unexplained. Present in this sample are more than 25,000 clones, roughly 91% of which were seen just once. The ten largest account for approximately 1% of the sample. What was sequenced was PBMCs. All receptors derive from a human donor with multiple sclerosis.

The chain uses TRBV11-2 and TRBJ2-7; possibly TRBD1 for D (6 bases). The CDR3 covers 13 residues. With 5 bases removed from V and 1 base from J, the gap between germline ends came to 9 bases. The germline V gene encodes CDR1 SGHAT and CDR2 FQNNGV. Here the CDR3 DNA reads TGTGCCAGCAGCGCGGACAGTTCCTACGAGCAGTACTTC. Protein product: CASSADSSYEQYF.

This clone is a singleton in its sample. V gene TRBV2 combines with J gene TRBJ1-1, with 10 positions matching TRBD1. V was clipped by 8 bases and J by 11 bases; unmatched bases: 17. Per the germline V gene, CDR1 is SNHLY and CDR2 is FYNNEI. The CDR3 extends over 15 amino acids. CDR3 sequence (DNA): TGTGCCAGCGCCTTTGCGCCGCGACAGGGGGCGGCGGCTTTCTTT. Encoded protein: CASAFAPRQGAAAFF.

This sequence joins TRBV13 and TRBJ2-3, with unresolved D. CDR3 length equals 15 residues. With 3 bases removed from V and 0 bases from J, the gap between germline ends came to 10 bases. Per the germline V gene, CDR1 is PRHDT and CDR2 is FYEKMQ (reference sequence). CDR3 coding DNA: TGTGCCAGCAGCTTGGACCGGGCTAGCACAGATACGCAGTATTTT. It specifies CASSLDRASTDTQYF.

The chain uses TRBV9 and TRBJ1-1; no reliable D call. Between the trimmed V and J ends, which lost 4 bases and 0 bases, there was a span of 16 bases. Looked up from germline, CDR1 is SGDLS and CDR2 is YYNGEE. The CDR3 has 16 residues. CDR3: CASSPLDSLLNTEAFF. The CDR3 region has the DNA TGTGCCAGCAGCCCTTTGGACTCTCTTCTGAACACTGAAGCTTTCTTT.

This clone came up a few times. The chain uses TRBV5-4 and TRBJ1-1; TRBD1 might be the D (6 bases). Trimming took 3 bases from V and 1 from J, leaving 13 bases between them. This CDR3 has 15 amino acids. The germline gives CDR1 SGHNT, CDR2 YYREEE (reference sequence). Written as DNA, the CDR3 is TGTGCCAGCAGCTCTCAACAGGGAGGGAACACTGAAGCTTTCTTT. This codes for CASSSQQGGNTEAFF.

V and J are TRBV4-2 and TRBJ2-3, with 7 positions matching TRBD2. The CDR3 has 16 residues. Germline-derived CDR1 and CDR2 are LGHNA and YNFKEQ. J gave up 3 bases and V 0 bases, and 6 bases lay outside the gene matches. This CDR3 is CASSQDWREKTDTQYF. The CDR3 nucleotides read TGTGCCAGCAGCCAAGATTGGCGGGAGAAGACAGATACGCAGTATTTT.

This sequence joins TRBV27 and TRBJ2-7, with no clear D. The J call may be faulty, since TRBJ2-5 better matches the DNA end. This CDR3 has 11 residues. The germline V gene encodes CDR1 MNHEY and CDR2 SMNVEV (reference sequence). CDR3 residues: CASSSPGTQYF. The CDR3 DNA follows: TGTGCCAGCAGTTCCCCCGGGACCCAGTACTTC.

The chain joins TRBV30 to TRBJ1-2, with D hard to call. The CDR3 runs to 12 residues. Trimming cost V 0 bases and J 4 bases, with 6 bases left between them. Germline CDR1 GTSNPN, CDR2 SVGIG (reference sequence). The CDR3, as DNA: TGTGCCTGGAGTGTTAGCAGCTATGGCTACACCTTC. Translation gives CAWSVSSYGYTF.

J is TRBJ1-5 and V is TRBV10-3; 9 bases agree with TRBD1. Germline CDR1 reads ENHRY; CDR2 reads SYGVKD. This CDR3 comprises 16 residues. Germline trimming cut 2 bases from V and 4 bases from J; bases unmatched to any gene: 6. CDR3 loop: CAISEALGTGNQPQHF. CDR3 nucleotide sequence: TGTGCCATCAGTGAGGCGCTCGGGACAGGGAATCAGCCCCAGCATTTT.

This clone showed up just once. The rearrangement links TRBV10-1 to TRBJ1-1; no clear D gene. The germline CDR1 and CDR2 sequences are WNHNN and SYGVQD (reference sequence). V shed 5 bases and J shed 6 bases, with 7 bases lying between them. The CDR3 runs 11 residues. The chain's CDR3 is CASSSSAEAFF. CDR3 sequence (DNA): TGCGCCAGCAGTTCATCAGCTGAAGCTTTCTTT.

In DNA, the CDR3 is TGCGCCAGCAGCCAAGAAGGGACAGGGAACTATGGCTACACCTTC. It encodes CASSQEGTGNYGYTF. The genes are TRBV4-3 and TRBJ1-2; TRBD1 agrees at 9 bases. This CDR3 spans 15 amino acids. Trimming removed 0 bases from V and 2 bases from J; junction bases left unmatched: 1. Per the germline V gene, CDR1 is LGHNA and CDR2 is YSLEER.

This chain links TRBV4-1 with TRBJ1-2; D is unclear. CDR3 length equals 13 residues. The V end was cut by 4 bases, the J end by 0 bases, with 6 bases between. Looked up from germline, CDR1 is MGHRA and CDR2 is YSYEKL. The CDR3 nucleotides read TGCGCCAGCAGCCGGACGGCTAACTATGGCTACACCTTC. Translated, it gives CASSRTANYGYTF.

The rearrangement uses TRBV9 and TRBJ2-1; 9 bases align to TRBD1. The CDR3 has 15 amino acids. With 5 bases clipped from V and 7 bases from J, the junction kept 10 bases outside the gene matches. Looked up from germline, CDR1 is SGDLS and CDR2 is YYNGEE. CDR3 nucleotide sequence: TGTGCCAGCAGACCGACAGGGGGGGACTCGAATGAGCAGTTCTTC. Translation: CASRPTGGDSNEQFF.

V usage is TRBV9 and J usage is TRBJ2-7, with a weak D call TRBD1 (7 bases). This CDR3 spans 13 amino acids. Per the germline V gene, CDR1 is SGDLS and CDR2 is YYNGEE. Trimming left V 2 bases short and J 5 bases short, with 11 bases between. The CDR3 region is CASSVDREDEQYF. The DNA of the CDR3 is TGTGCCAGCAGCGTCGACAGGGAGGACGAGCAGTACTTC.

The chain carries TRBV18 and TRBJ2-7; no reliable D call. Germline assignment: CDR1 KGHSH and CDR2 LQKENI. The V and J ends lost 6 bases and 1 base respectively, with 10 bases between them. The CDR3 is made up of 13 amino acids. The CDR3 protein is CASSTGGSYEQYF. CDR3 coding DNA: TGTGCCAGCTCCACCGGCGGTTCCTACGAGCAGTACTTC. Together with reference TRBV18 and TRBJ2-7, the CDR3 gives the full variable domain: NAGVMQNPRHLVRRRGQEARLRCSPMKGHSHVYWYRQLPEEGLKFMVYLQKENIIDESGMPKERFSAEFPKEGPSILRIQQVVRGDSAAYFCASSTGGSYEQYFGPGTRLTVT.

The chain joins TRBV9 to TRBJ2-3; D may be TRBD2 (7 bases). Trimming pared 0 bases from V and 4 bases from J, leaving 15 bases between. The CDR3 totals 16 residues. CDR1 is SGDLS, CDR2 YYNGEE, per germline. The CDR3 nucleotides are TGTGCCAGCAGCGTAGGGGTGGCGGGGGCGCCAGATACGCAGTATTTT. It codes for CASSVGVAGAPDTQYF.

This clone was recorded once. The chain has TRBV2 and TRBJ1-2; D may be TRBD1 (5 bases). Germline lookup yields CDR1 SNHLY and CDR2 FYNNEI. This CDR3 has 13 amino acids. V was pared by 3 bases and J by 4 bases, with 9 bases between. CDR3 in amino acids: CASSDWDFYGYTF. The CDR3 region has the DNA TGTGCCAGCAGTGACTGGGACTTCTATGGCTACACCTTC.

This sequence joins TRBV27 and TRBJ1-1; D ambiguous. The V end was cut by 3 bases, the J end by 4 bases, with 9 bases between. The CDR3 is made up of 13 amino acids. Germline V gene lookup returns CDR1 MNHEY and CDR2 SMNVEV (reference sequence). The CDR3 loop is CASSFDPGTEAFF. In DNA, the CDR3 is TGTGCCAGCAGTTTTGACCCGGGCACTGAAGCTTTCTTT.

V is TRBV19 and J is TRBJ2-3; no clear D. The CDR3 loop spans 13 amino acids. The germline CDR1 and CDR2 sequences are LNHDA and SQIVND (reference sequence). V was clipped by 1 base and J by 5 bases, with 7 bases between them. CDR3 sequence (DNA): TGTGCCAGTAGTATAGGGGATGGAGATACGCAGTATTTT. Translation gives CASSIGDGDTQYF.

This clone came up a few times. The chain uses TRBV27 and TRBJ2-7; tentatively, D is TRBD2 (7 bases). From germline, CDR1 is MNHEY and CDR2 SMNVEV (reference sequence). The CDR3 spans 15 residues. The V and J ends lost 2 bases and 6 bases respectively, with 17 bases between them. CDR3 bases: TGTGCCAGCAGTTTAAGGGGGGGGACAAGTCTCGAGCAGTACTTC. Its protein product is CASSLRGGTSLEQYF.

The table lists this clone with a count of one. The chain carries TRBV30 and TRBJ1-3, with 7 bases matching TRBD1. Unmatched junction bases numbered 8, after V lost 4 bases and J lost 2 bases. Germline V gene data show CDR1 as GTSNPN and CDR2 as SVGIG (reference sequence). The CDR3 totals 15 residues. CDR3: CAWTRQGVPGNTIYF. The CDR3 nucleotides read TGTGCCTGGACAAGGCAGGGGGTCCCTGGAAACACCATATATTTT.